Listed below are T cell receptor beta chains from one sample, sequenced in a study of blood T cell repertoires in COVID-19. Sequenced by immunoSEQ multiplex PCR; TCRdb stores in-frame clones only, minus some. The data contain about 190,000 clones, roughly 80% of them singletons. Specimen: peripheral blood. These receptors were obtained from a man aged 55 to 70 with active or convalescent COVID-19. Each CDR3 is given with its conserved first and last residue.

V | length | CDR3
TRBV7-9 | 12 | CASSYRRLEAFF
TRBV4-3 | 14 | CASSPTGVNYGYTF
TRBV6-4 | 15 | CASSRALGLGTEAFF
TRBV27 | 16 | CASSSQGLAGGPRQFF
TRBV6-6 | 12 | CASSSPGGVAFF
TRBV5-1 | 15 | CASSFAGTPPYEQYF
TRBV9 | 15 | CASSVSHPGGDTQYF
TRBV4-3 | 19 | CASSQDRAGVISGANVLTF
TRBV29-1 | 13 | CSVFKLTGAEAFF
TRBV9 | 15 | CASSVMASGGNTIYF
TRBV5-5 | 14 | CASSLWVGRETQYF
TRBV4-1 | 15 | CASSQGEGGTDTQYF
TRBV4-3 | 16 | CASSQRHSGSYNEQFF
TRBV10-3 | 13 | CATLTGNGETQYF
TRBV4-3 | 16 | CASSQDFYRGQETQYF
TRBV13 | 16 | CASSRLLAGVSDTQYF
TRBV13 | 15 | CASSGRASANEKLFF
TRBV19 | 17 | CASSIESRGQPPYEQYF
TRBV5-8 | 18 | CASSLGTGLGQLNEKLFF
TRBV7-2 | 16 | CASSLGLAGEGHEQFF
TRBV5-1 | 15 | CASSFGGGDQETQYF